These 20 T cell receptor beta chains came from one sample sequenced in a study of T-cell memory formation after mild COVID-19. In TCRdb, the 5' RACE reads were re-called with MiXCR into one record per CDR3 protein. In the table there are some 330,000 distinct CDR3 sequences, 21% of which are singletons. Source material: PBMCs or a T cell subset sorted from them (not recorded which). These receptors were taken from an adult woman who had mild COVID-19 (a few samples of this study predate the infection). Cell type and time point are not known.

The table lists this clonotype with a few counts. This chain connects TRBV5-1 to TRBJ2-5; D may be TRBD2 (6 bases). The CDR3 is 16 amino acids. Trimming took 5 bases from V and 2 from J, leaving 19 bases between them. Germline V gene data show CDR1 as SGHRS and CDR2 as YFSETQ. CDR3 protein: CASRPGLARSQETQYF. CDR3 in DNA: TGCGCCAGCAGGCCAGGCCTAGCGAGATCGCAAGAGACCCAGTACTTC.

This clonotype was counted ten times or more. The rearrangement joins TRBV5-6 to TRBJ2-3, with 12 bases aligning to TRBD1. The V gene's germline CDR1 is SGHDT and CDR2 YYEEEE. This CDR3 comprises 16 residues. The J segment lost 3 bases and the V segment lost 3 bases, leaving 5 bases of the junction unmatched. CDR3: CASSSLGQGATDTQYF. The CDR3, as DNA: TGTGCCAGCAGCTCCTTGGGACAGGGGGCTACAGATACGCAGTATTTT.

V gene TRBV5-1 combines with J gene TRBJ2-1; D might be TRBD1 (5 bases). V dropped 0 bases and J dropped 0 bases, with 7 bases sitting between them. From germline, CDR1 is SGHRS and CDR2 YFSETQ. The CDR3 extends over 15 amino acids. CDR3 DNA sequence: TGCGCCAGCAGCTTGGGACAGCTCTCCTACAATGAGCAGTTCTTC. It translates to CASSLGQLSYNEQFF.

This rearrangement joins TRBV7-9 to TRBJ2-1; D could derive from TRBD1 or TRBD2 (5 bases each). With 5 bases removed from V and 6 bases from J, the gap between germline ends came to 11 bases. Germline CDR1 SEHNR, CDR2 FQNEAQ (reference sequence). The length of the CDR3 is 13 residues. In nucleotides, the CDR3 is TGTGCCAGCAGCCCCGGGACGACCAATGAGCAGTTCTTC. Protein product: CASSPGTTNEQFF.

The rearrangement joins TRBV25-1 to TRBJ2-1, with TRBD2 identical over 8 bases. CDR3 length: 14 residues. CDR1 and CDR2 (germline): MGHDK, SYGVNS. The junction had 9 bases not matched to a gene; V was cut back by 7 bases and J by 7 bases. DNA for the CDR3: TGTGCCAGCAACAAACGGGAGGGCCAGAATGAGCAGTTCTTC. The encoded protein is CASNKREGQNEQFF.

This chain links TRBV5-1 with TRBJ1-2; D is undetermined. V dropped 0 bases and J dropped 6 bases, with 9 bases sitting between them. CDR1 is SGHRS and CDR2 is YFSETQ in the germline V gene. The CDR3 length is 13 residues. In DNA form, the CDR3 reads TGCGCCAGCAGCTTGGAAGGGATGGATGGCTACACCTTC. It codes for CASSLEGMDGYTF.

The V gene is TRBV14, the J gene TRBJ1-1; D gene unclear. CDR1 SGHDN and CDR2 FVKESK come from the germline V gene. Trimming took 1 base from V and 1 from J, leaving 10 bases between them. CDR3 size: 15 residues. DNA of the CDR3: TGTGCCAGCAGCCAAGGGCAAGCGGGGAACACTGAAGCTTTCTTT. Translation: CASSQGQAGNTEAFF.

DNA of the CDR3: TGTGCCAGCACTCGGACTAGCTCAAAATCAGATACGCAGTATTTT. Protein sequence: CASTRTSSKSDTQYF. V gene TRBV12-3 or TRBV12-4 combines with J gene TRBJ2-3; 8 bases match TRBD2. Germline trimming cut 7 bases from V and 4 bases from J; bases unmatched to any gene: 10. This CDR3 has 15 amino acids.

The chain couples TRBV19 to TRBJ1-5, with 8 bases fitting TRBD1. Germline CDR1 and CDR2: LNHDA and SQIVND (reference sequence). With V trimmed by 4 bases and J by 9 bases, 14 bases remained unmatched. The CDR3 runs to 16 residues. The CDR3: CASSTRTGPFVRPQHF. The CDR3 nucleotides are TGTGCCAGTAGTACCCGGACAGGGCCTTTCGTCAGGCCCCAGCATTTT.

This chain joins TRBV5-1 and TRBJ2-7; no clear D gene. Germline V gene data show CDR1 as SGHRS and CDR2 as YFSETQ. The length of the CDR3 is 12 residues. With 3 bases removed from V and 6 bases from J, the gap between germline ends came to 10 bases. The CDR3, as DNA: TGCGCCAGCAGCTCCCCCGGACCCGAGCAGTACTTC. It is translated as CASSSPGPEQYF.

This clonotype was counted a few times. The chain employs TRBV4-1 and TRBJ2-2, with 16 bases identical to TRBD2. Germline V gene data show CDR1 as MGHRA and CDR2 as YSYEKL. V lost 0 bases to trimming and J lost 5 bases; unmatched junction nucleotides: 12. This CDR3 is built from 21 residues. Here the CDR3 reads CASSQDPRRSGLAGGTGELFF. CDR3 DNA: TGCGCCAGCAGCCAAGACCCCAGGCGGTCGGGACTAGCGGGGGGGACCGGGGAGCTGTTTTTT.

This chain connects TRBV5-1 to TRBJ1-1; D perhaps matches TRBD1 (5 bases). The CDR3 has 15 residues. V was trimmed by 4 bases and J by 4 bases, leaving 17 bases between them. Germline lookup yields CDR1 SGHRS and CDR2 YFSETQ. Here the CDR3 reads CASSPGSGIGTEAFF. The CDR3 DNA sequence: TGCGCCAGCAGCCCAGGGTCAGGGATTGGCACTGAAGCTTTCTTT.

This chain connects TRBV12-3 or TRBV12-4 to TRBJ1-2; D not resolved. This CDR3 contains 13 residues. Trimming shortened V by 6 bases and J by 1 base, and 9 bases separated the two germline ends. CDR3 protein: CASRPDINYGYTF. CDR3 DNA: TGTGCCAGCAGGCCAGACATTAACTATGGCTACACCTTC.

The chain couples TRBV19 to TRBJ2-3, with TRBD2 matching over 8 bases. Germline CDR1 is LNHDA and CDR2 is SQIVND (reference sequence). The length of the CDR3 is 16 residues. V lost 3 bases to trimming and J lost 4 bases; unmatched junction nucleotides: 9. CDR3 sequence: CASSIGRAYVPDTQYF. CDR3 sequence (DNA): TGTGCCAGTAGTATCGGGAGGGCCTATGTCCCAGATACGCAGTATTTT.

This clonotype was picked up a small number of times. This sequence joins TRBV10-3 and TRBJ2-4; D not certain. Germline CDR1 and CDR2: ENHRY and SYGVKD. This CDR3 region has 11 residues. V was cut by 3 bases and J by 6 bases, with 3 bases left in between. This chain's CDR3 is CAISDINIQYF. Here the CDR3 DNA reads TGTGCCATCAGTGACATAAACATTCAGTACTTC.

The chain joins TRBV9 to TRBJ2-3; no clear D. Germline V gene data show CDR1 as SGDLS and CDR2 as YYNGEE. The CDR3 sequence is 16 residues long. The V end lost 6 bases, the J end lost 0 bases, and 17 bases lay between the germline ends. The CDR3 spells CASNNLPVISTDTQYF. The DNA for the CDR3 is TGTGCCAGCAATAACCTCCCAGTTATTAGCACAGATACGCAGTATTTT.

The chain recombines TRBV4-3 with TRBJ1-5; D not resolved. The CDR3 spans 14 residues. V was clipped by 0 bases and J by 7 bases, with 10 bases between them. The V gene's germline CDR1 is LGHNA and CDR2 YSLEER. For the CDR3, the DNA is TGCGCCAGCAGCCAAGATCGCTCAAGGCAGCCCCAGCATTTT. This sequence encodes CASSQDRSRQPQHF.

This chain uses TRBV7-2 with TRBJ2-1; 12 bases line up with TRBD2. Losses at the gene ends were 3 bases for V and 8 bases for J; bases not matched to a gene: 5. The CDR3 extends over 15 amino acids. The germline CDR1 and CDR2 sequences are SGHTA and FQGNSA. The CDR3 nucleotides read TGTGCCAGCAGCTTTGGACTAGCGGGGCGGGATGAGCAGTTCTTC. This gives the protein CASSFGLAGRDEQFF. Complete variable domain (other parts from reference TRBV7-2 and TRBJ2-1): GAGVSQSPSNKVTEKGKDVELRCDPISGHTALYWYRQSLGQGLEFLIYFQGNSAPDKSGLPSDRFSAERTGGSVSTLTIQRTQQEDSAVYLCASSFGLAGRDEQFFGPGTRLTVL.

This sequence joins TRBV24-1 and TRBJ2-1; D uncertain. V lost 6 bases to trimming and J lost 6 bases, with 11 bases between them. Germline V gene data show CDR1 as KGHDR and CDR2 as SFDVKD. The length of the CDR3 is 13 residues. The CDR3 DNA is TGTGCCACCAGTCATGTATCGCCCAATGAGCAGTTCTTC. Translating gives CATSHVSPNEQFF.

This clonotype was seen many times. The chain couples TRBV15 to TRBJ2-1; 7 nucleotides line up with TRBD1. CDR1 is LNHNV and CDR2 is YYDKDF in the germline V gene (reference sequence). The CDR3 runs 16 residues. V was clipped by 0 bases and J by 0 bases; unmatched bases: 2. CDR3 sequence (DNA): TGTGCCACCAGCAGAGACGACAGGGCCTCCTACAATGAGCAGTTCTTC. It yields the protein CATSRDDRASYNEQFF.